The following is a T cell receptor beta chain sequence with its context. The record originates from a study of cytomegalovirus exposure and HLA in healthy donors. PCR employed 60 Vbeta and 13 Jbeta primers. TCRdb keeps only in-frame clones here, not all; method: immunoSEQ multiplex PCR. The sample shows approximately 200,000 clones, 82% of them seen only once. The CDR3 is made up of 15 amino acids. The germline CDR1 and CDR2 sequences are KGHSH and LQKENI. V gave up 2 bases and J gave up 5 bases, with 14 bases separating them. Material: PBMCs. The chain recombines TRBV18 with TRBJ2-3; the D gene is possibly TRBD2 (7 bases). The receptor was isolated from a boy aged 2 to 10 in good health and CMV-seronegative. CDR3 nucleotides: TGTGCCAGCTCACCATCGGGGGGCCTGGGAGATACGCAGTATTTT. Translated, it gives CASSPSGGLGDTQYF.